This TCR beta chain was captured in a study of T cell responses to AZD1222 COVID-19 vaccine. Looking at the study overall: Second-dose intervals near 4 or 12 weeks were combined.

Sequencing used immunoSEQ multiplex PCR; TCRdb keeps in-frame clones, though not all of them. This sample carries 95,000 or so clones, 85% to 90% of them seen once, and the ten largest clones take 3.5% to 4%. Germline values: CDR1 SGHRS, CDR2 YFSETQ. CDR3 length: 15 residues. With 2 bases clipped from V and 0 bases from J, the junction kept 3 bases outside the gene matches. The genes are TRBV5-1 and TRBJ2-3; 7 nucleotides match TRBD2. This sequence was found in an adult in good health. The sequencing used peripheral blood, collected on day 0 of AZD1222 vaccination. CDR3 coding DNA: TGCGCCAGCAGCTTCGACGGGGGGAGCACAGATACGCAGTATTTT. Encoded protein: CASSFDGGSTDTQYF.